The 15 T cell receptor beta chains below were found in one sample sequenced in a study of cytomegalovirus exposure and HLA in healthy donors. Vbeta (60) and Jbeta (13) primers were used in the PCR. The table came from immunoSEQ multiplex PCR; TCRdb's copy has only in-frame clones and leaves some out. The repertoire includes around 130,000 clones, 81% of them detected once, and about 0.7% sits in the top ten. Sequenced: PBMCs. The receptor source for this set is a man between 18 and 35 years old in good health and CMV-seronegative.

The V and J genes are TRBV30 and TRBJ1-5; D is perhaps TRBD1 (6 bases). Per germline, CDR1 GTSNPN and CDR2 SVGIG (reference sequence). CDR3 size: 14 residues. V shed 0 bases and J shed 7 bases, with 13 bases lying between them. The DNA of the CDR3 is TGTGCCTGGAGTGTGGGGGCTATCGGCCAGCCCCAGCATTTT. Protein: CAWSVGAIGQPQHF.

The J gene is TRBJ1-1, the V gene TRBV11-2, with 7 positions matching TRBD1. V lost 7 bases to trimming and J lost 5 bases; unmatched junction nucleotides: 16. The CDR3 loop spans 16 amino acids. CDR1 and CDR2 from the germline V gene are SGHAT and FQNNGV. CDR3 amino acids: CASTLGRLQGRTEAFF. The DNA of the CDR3 is TGTGCCAGCACCCTAGGGAGGCTACAGGGGAGGACTGAAGCTTTCTTT.

The chain links TRBV14 to TRBJ1-2, with D tentatively TRBD1 (6 bases). This CDR3 is 12 amino acids long. CDR1 is SGHDN and CDR2 is FVKESK in the germline V gene. Trimming took off 0 bases at V and 14 bases at J, with 13 bases between the two ends. The DNA for the CDR3 is TGTGCCAGCAGCCAAGATGACAGGATCACAACCTTC. This sequence encodes CASSQDDRITTF.

The chain is built from TRBV7-8 and TRBJ1-1; the D gene is possibly TRBD1 (5 bases). This CDR3 is built from 12 residues. V was pared by 4 bases and J by 4 bases, with 7 bases between. Germline assignment: CDR1 SGHVS and CDR2 FQNEAQ. CDR3 amino acids: CASSWRGTEAFF. The DNA for the CDR3 is TGTGCCAGCAGCTGGAGGGGCACTGAAGCTTTCTTT.

The chain links TRBV27 to TRBJ2-2; a weak D match, TRBD1 (7 bases). In germline, CDR1 is MNHEY, CDR2 SMNVEV (reference sequence). The CDR3 sequence is 17 residues long. Trimming took off 2 bases at V and 9 bases at J, with 22 bases between the two ends. The CDR3 region is CASSLRSHRQGLWELFF. The CDR3 DNA reads as TGTGCCAGCAGTTTACGCTCCCACCGACAGGGACTGTGGGAGCTGTTTTTT.

The chain employs TRBV6-5 and TRBJ2-7; TRBD1 might be the D (5 bases). Trimming took off 6 bases at V and 3 bases at J, with 15 bases between the two ends. Per germline, CDR1 MNHEY and CDR2 SVGAGI. This CDR3 has 14 amino acids. The CDR3: CASRLFRGNYEQYF. The CDR3 DNA sequence: TGTGCCAGCAGACTTTTTAGGGGCAACTACGAGCAGTACTTC.

The chain has TRBV25-1 and TRBJ2-1; D perhaps matches TRBD1 (6 bases). Germline CDR1 reads MGHDK; CDR2 reads SYGVNS. The V gene lost 7 bases and the J gene lost 3 bases, with 10 bases spanning the gap. This CDR3 has 13 residues. The CDR3 protein is CASNRELYNEQFF. The CDR3 nucleotides are TGTGCCAGCAACAGGGAGCTCTACAATGAGCAGTTCTTC.

V and J are TRBV19 and TRBJ2-7, with D possibly matching TRBD1 (6 bases). The V gene lost 5 bases and the J gene lost 6 bases, with 11 bases spanning the gap. The CDR3 covers 12 residues. Germline CDR1 is LNHDA and CDR2 is SQIVND (reference sequence). The CDR3 bases are TGTGCCAGTAGTTTCCGACAGGCCGAGCAGTACTTC. Translated: CASSFRQAEQYF.

The V gene is TRBV14, the J gene TRBJ1-3; 8 nucleotides line up with TRBD1. V lost 4 bases and J lost 4; bases outside the gene matches: 9. The CDR3 runs 16 residues. The germline gives CDR1 SGHDN, CDR2 FVKESK. The CDR3 sequence: CASSRTGLEGGNTIYF. Here the CDR3 DNA reads TGTGCCAGCAGCCGGACAGGGTTGGAGGGCGGAAACACCATATATTTT. The whole variable domain, filled in from reference TRBV14 and TRBJ1-3, reads EAGVTQFPSHSVIEKGQTVTLRCDPISGHDNLYWYRRVMGKEIKFLLHFVKESKQDESGMPNNRFLAERTGGTYSTLKVQPAELEDSGVYFCASSRTGLEGGNTIYFGEGSWLTVV.

This rearrangement joins TRBV19 to TRBJ1-5; a possible D gene is TRBD1 (6 bases). CDR1 and CDR2 (germline): LNHDA, SQIVND (reference sequence). The CDR3 has 17 amino acids. The V and J ends lost 10 bases and 5 bases respectively, with 27 bases between them. The CDR3: CATSHGWDKSFYQPQHF. CDR3 DNA: TGTGCCACCTCCCATGGGTGGGACAAGTCCTTTTATCAGCCCCAGCATTTT.

This chain uses TRBV28 with TRBJ1-4; maybe TRBD1 (6 bases). The V gene lost 3 bases and the J gene lost 5 bases, with 16 bases spanning the gap. Per germline, CDR1 MDHEN and CDR2 SYDVKM. This CDR3 has 16 amino acids. The CDR3 DNA reads TGTGCCAGCAGTTTCTCTACACGAGGGGGAAATGAAAAACTGTTTTTT. Its protein is CASSFSTRGGNEKLFF.

Only one count was recorded for this clone. V gene TRBV7-2 combines with J gene TRBJ2-7; 8 positions match TRBD1. The J segment lost 0 bases and the V segment lost 6 bases, leaving 10 bases of the junction unmatched. The CDR3 is 16 residues long. Germline CDR1 SGHTA, CDR2 FQGNSA. The CDR3 protein is CASRLNGQGNSYEQYF. CDR3 DNA sequence: TGTGCCAGCAGATTAAATGGACAGGGAAACTCCTACGAGCAGTACTTC.

The J gene is TRBJ1-4, the V gene TRBV5-6; D gene unclear. Per germline, CDR1 SGHDT and CDR2 YYEEEE. With 4 bases removed from V and 0 bases from J, the gap between germline ends came to 7 bases. The CDR3 covers 14 residues. The CDR3 coding sequence is TGTGCCAGCAGCCCGGTGTCAACTAATGAAAAACTGTTTTTT. It yields the protein CASSPVSTNEKLFF.

The chain joins TRBV6-4 to TRBJ2-6; D perhaps matches TRBD2 (5 bases). The CDR3 is 16 amino acids. Trimming left V 6 bases short and J 0 bases short, with 12 bases between. Germline V gene sequence: CDR1 MRHNA, CDR2 SNTAGT. Here the CDR3 DNA reads TGTGCCAGCAGCAACACTGGGAGCTCTGGGGCCAACGTCCTGACTTTC. Its translation is CASSNTGSSGANVLTF.

V is TRBV29-1 and J is TRBJ1-5; 10 bases agree with TRBD1. The CDR3 contains 15 residues. J lost 6 bases, V lost 3 bases, and 8 bases had no gene match. The germline V gene encodes CDR1 SQVTM and CDR2 ANQGSEA. CDR3 sequence (DNA): TGCAGCGTTGAGGGGGACAGGGGAGAAGGTCAGCCCCAGCATTTT. The encoded protein is CSVEGDRGEGQPQHF.